The T cell receptor (beta chain) under discussion was sequenced for a study of neurological immune-mediated disorders (dated by TCRdb to the late 2010s). With respect to the entire study: The study compared peripheral blood TCR-beta repertoires of HTLV-I-associated myelopathy (HAM/TSP) patients, multiple sclerosis patients and healthy controls using UMI-based sequencing. Alongside PBMC samples, the set of approximately 100 TCR-beta libraries contained longitudinal samples, technical triplicates, and paired CD4+ and CD8+ T-cell subsets that had been sorted. The cohort included approximately 70 subjects: approximately 15 with HAM/TSP, around 34 with multiple sclerosis, and around 20 healthy controls. The study at large found these results: Expanded clones from different subjects shared no identical CDR3 amino acid sequences, which suggests that TCR-beta repertoires were private in all groups. TCR clonal expansion was highest in HAM/TSP patients and lowest in MS patients, with MS patients falling below even healthy controls.

The CDR1 and CDR2 encoded by the germline V gene are SGHTA and FQGNSA. The CDR3 has 17 amino acids, counting the end cysteine and phenylalanine. Kept here is only the CDR3 DNA, which spans 51 bases and is read in frame from base 1. The junction shows trimming of 5 bases on V and 5 bases on J, and the gene matches do not reach 15 bases of it. This clonotype was observed many times. The specificity of this receptor is unknown. No base quality information exists; no much larger clone differs at one position. cDNA was synthesized by template-switch 5'RACE using a primer carrying a 10-nucleotide random unique molecular identifier by which each TCR transcript was tagged. Every sequencing run covered 15-18 subjects and yielded more than 170 million TCR-beta sequences. The RNeasy kit was used for extraction of total RNA. The KAPA Real-time Library Amplification kit was used to amplify TCR-beta VDJ regions with primers targeting the TCR constant region and the 5'RACE anchor. A first PCR added sample indexes and Illumina adaptors, after which a second PCR increased the library yield. After Ampure bead purification, the roughly 650 bp TCR product was size-selected on a 2% E-gel SizeSelection system. Before pooling, libraries had their quality checked on a Bioanalyzer, their concentration measured with Qubit, and their quantity determined with the Kapa Library Quantification kit. An Illumina HiSeq 2500 sequenced the libraries paired-end 2 x 150 bp. To increase sequence diversity, about 25-30% phiX was spiked into each library pool. Regarding the original processing steps: Quality-filtered reads were processed with the UMI-based MiGEC pipeline, and over 75% of raw TCR sequences were removed by the MiGEC pipeline during error correction. IMGT germline references were used for alignment of VDJ genes, and clonotypes were defined by a unique CDR3 amino acid sequence together with V-J genes. Clonal expansion, Shannon diversity and CDR3 relatedness (CalcPairwiseDistances, ClusterSamples) were evaluated with VDJtools, and phylogenetic trees were built with CLCbio workbench. Clones with at least 8 unique UMIs were defined as expanded, with this threshold being based on coefficient-of-variation modelling across technical triplicates. Using fastp at Q25 and MiXCR, TCRdb reprocessed the public reads and kept productive beta chains. Identical CDR3 proteins give one entry, which carries the most common genes and DNA. Here the V and J calls rest on TCRdb's processing, not on the authors' analysis. Counted in this sample were almost 30,000 distinct CDR3 sequences; about an eighth of them appeared once. Jointly, the top ten make up 5.5% to 7.5% of the sample.

Blood bank volunteers in Maryland, USA served as the healthy controls. Unsorted PBMC libraries were generated from 2 million PBMCs stored in RNAlater at -80 °C until RNA extraction. Peripheral blood was subjected to Ficoll-Hypaque density gradient centrifugation to isolate PBMCs, which were then cryopreserved in liquid nitrogen. The chain employs TRBV7-2 and TRBJ2-5, and TRBD1 matches 9 of the central bases. The sequencing sample was made of PBMCs. The TCR comes from a woman in her fifties or sixties in good health. The nucleotide sequence reads as follows: TGTGCCAGCAGCACAAGGGGACAGGGCCCGGCAGGGGAGACCCAGTACTTC. This translates into CASSTRGQGPAGETQYF.